The 17 T cell receptor beta chains presented below share a single source sample, sequenced in a study of PD-L1 blockade in urothelial cancer. The time point here: peripheral blood 6 weeks after treatment start. Assay: immunoSEQ multiplex PCR; the TCRdb copy retains only in-frame clones and omits some. The sample yields about 38,000 clones, around 88% seen once. Sequences were derived from PBMCs, sampled around atezolizumab (anti-PD-L1) treatment. The receptors originated from a man aged 55 to 69 with urothelial cancer.

V gene TRBV5-8 combines with J gene TRBJ1-5; D is ambiguous. V was trimmed by 4 bases and J by 3 bases, leaving 14 bases between them. Germline CDR1 SGHTS, CDR2 YDEGEE. The CDR3 contains 15 residues. The DNA for the CDR3 is TGTGCCAGCAGCCCTCACGGAGGAACCAATCAGCCCCAGCATTTT. Its translation: CASSPHGGTNQPQHF. Full variable domain (missing parts from reference TRBV5-8 and TRBJ1-5): EAGVTQSPTHLIKTRGQQATLRCSPISGHTSVYWYQQALGLGLQFLLWYDEGEERNRGNFPPRFSGRQFPNYSSELNVNALELEDSALYLCASSPHGGTNQPQHFGDGTRLSIL.

V is TRBV5-8 and J is TRBJ1-3; no firm D call. In germline, CDR1 is SGHTS, CDR2 YDEGEE. Trimming pared 1 base from V and 7 bases from J, leaving 15 bases between. This CDR3 has 15 amino acids. The CDR3 spells CASSLPRGGRNTIYF. Written as DNA, the CDR3 is TGTGCCAGCAGCTTGCCCCGCGGCGGGAGGAACACCATATATTTT.

V and J are TRBV6-5 and TRBJ2-1; 12 bases line up with TRBD1. The J segment lost 9 bases and the V segment lost 5 bases, leaving 8 bases of the junction unmatched. Germline CDR1 and CDR2: MNHEY and SVGAGI. The CDR3 has 15 amino acids. The CDR3 coding sequence is TGTGCCAGCAGTAGCGCCGGGACAGGGGGCGGTGAGCAGTTCTTC. It specifies CASSSAGTGGGEQFF.

This chain links TRBV19 with TRBJ1-2; TRBD1 matches at 11 bases. The V and J ends lost 6 bases and 2 bases, in that order; junction bases with no gene match: 5. CDR1 is LNHDA, CDR2 SQIVND, per germline (reference sequence). The CDR3 has 15 residues. The CDR3 sequence: CASRNGQGANYGYTF. The CDR3 coding sequence is TGTGCCAGTAGAAACGGACAGGGGGCGAACTATGGCTACACCTTC.

The CDR3 nucleotides read TGCGCCAGCAGCGCCAGCGGGCCCTCAGATACGCAGTATTTT. Its translation is CASSASGPSDTQYF. The chain employs TRBV4-3 and TRBJ2-3; possibly TRBD2 for D (6 bases). CDR1 is LGHNA and CDR2 is YSLEER in the germline V gene. V lost 5 bases to trimming and J lost 4 bases, with 13 bases between them. The CDR3 extends over 14 amino acids.

This chain uses TRBV4-2 with TRBJ1-1; 7 nucleotides line up with TRBD1. The CDR3 runs to 14 residues. Germline CDR1 is LGHNA and CDR2 is YNFKEQ. V trimming: 2 bases; J trimming: 3 bases; junction bases outside the gene matches: 3. The CDR3 DNA reads TGTGCCAGCAGCCAAAACAGGGGAGACACTGAAGCTTTCTTT. Residues: CASSQNRGDTEAFF.

The chain recombines TRBV5-4 with TRBJ2-1, with 9 bases fitting TRBD2. With V trimmed by 2 bases and J by 7 bases, 7 bases remained unmatched. This CDR3 comprises 15 residues. Germline loops: CDR1 SGHNT, CDR2 YYREEE (reference sequence). The CDR3 DNA sequence: TGTGCCAGCAGCTTTAGCGGGAGCTCTCGGAATGAGCAGTTCTTC. Translated: CASSFSGSSRNEQFF.

This chain uses TRBV4-2 with TRBJ2-1; 8 positions match TRBD2. Germline CDR1 LGHNA, CDR2 YNFKEQ. The CDR3 covers 15 residues. The V segment lost 2 bases and the J segment 0 bases; nucleotides outside the gene matches: 0. The DNA for the CDR3 is TGTGCCAGCAGCCAAACTAGCGGCTCCTACAATGAGCAGTTCTTC. Translation: CASSQTSGSYNEQFF.

This clone occurred once. This sequence joins TRBV30 and TRBJ1-4; 9 nucleotides line up with TRBD1. CDR1 is GTSNPN, CDR2 SVGIG, per germline (reference sequence). The CDR3 totals 12 residues. V lost 2 bases, J lost 13 bases, and 5 bases stayed unmatched. CDR3 DNA: TGTGCCTGGAGTTTACAGGGGGCTCGACTGTTTTTT. Translation: CAWSLQGARLFF.

The gene calls are TRBV5-1 and TRBJ2-3, with 8 bases lining up with TRBD2. J gave up 5 bases and V 0 bases, and 5 bases lay outside the gene matches. The CDR3 has 15 amino acids. Germline V gene data show CDR1 as SGHRS and CDR2 as YFSETQ. Here the CDR3 DNA reads TGCGCCAGCAGCTTGGCGCGGGGGGCTGGAGATACGCAGTATTTT. Translation gives CASSLARGAGDTQYF.

The V call is TRBV2, the J call TRBJ1-1, with a possible D match to TRBD1 (6 bases). The CDR3 runs to 10 residues. Between the trimmed V and J ends, which lost 6 bases and 10 bases, there was a span of 9 bases. Germline CDR1 SNHLY, CDR2 FYNNEI. The CDR3 coding sequence is TGTGCCAGCAGCACAGGGCCAGCTTTCTTT. Its protein product is CASSTGPAFF.

Regarding this clone: The junction does not match germline at one end; this may be a read error. The V gene is TRBV7-7, the J gene TRBJ1-3; possible D gene TRBD1, 5 bases. CDR3 size: 14 residues. Looked up from germline, CDR1 is SSHAT and CDR2 is FNYEAQ (reference sequence). CDR3 in amino acids: CASSQGLSGNTIYF. The CDR3, as DNA: TGTGCTAGCAGTCAGGGTCTCTCTGGAAACACCATATATTTT.

The rearrangement uses TRBV7-8 and TRBJ2-7; D unresolved. With 5 bases removed from V and 0 bases from J, the gap between germline ends came to 14 bases. CDR1 and CDR2 (germline): SGHVS, FQNEAQ. There are 15 residues in the CDR3. CDR3 in amino acids: CASSHRRVSSYEQYF. The CDR3 nucleotides read TGTGCCAGCAGCCATCGACGGGTGAGCTCCTACGAGCAGTACTTC.

V and J are TRBV7-2 and TRBJ1-5, with D unclear. Germline loops: CDR1 SGHTA, CDR2 FQGNSA. The CDR3 has 17 residues. The V gene lost 5 bases and the J gene lost 0 bases, with 17 bases spanning the gap. In DNA, the CDR3 is TGTGCCAGCAGCGGAATCGGCGGGGTAAATAGCAATCAGCCCCAGCATTTT. This encodes CASSGIGGVNSNQPQHF.

The V call is TRBV19, the J call TRBJ1-1; 8 bases map to TRBD1. This CDR3 contains 13 residues. Trimming took 5 bases from V and 5 from J; bases not matched to a gene: 4. Germline V lookup: CDR1 LNHDA, CDR2 SQIVND (reference sequence). Here the CDR3 reads CASSEWTGTEAFF. In DNA, the CDR3 is TGTGCCAGTAGTGAGTGGACAGGGACTGAAGCTTTCTTT. The variable domain in full, with the rest retrieved from reference TRBV19 and TRBJ1-1, is DGGITQSPKYLFRKEGQNVTLSCEQNLNHDAMYWYRQDPGQGLRLIYYSQIVNDFQKGDIAEGYSVSREKKESFPLTVTSAQKNPTAFYLCASSEWTGTEAFFGQGTRLTVV.

This chain joins TRBV12-5 and TRBJ1-1; 11 bases agree with TRBD1. CDR3 length: 12 residues. Looked up from germline, CDR1 is LGHNT and CDR2 is FRNRAP. J was trimmed by 11 bases and V by 5 bases; bases with no gene match: 4. The CDR3 sequence is CASGTGQGAAFF. The CDR3 region has the DNA TGTGCTAGTGGTACCGGACAGGGGGCGGCTTTCTTT.

The V gene is TRBV7-2, the J gene TRBJ2-1; D may be TRBD2 (5 bases). Trimming left V 4 bases short and J 10 bases short, with 8 bases between. The CDR3 has 11 amino acids. CDR1 SGHTA and CDR2 FQGNSA come from the germline V gene. The CDR3 reads CASSSGLEQFF. As DNA, the CDR3 is TGTGCCAGCAGCTCGGGATTGGAGCAGTTCTTC.